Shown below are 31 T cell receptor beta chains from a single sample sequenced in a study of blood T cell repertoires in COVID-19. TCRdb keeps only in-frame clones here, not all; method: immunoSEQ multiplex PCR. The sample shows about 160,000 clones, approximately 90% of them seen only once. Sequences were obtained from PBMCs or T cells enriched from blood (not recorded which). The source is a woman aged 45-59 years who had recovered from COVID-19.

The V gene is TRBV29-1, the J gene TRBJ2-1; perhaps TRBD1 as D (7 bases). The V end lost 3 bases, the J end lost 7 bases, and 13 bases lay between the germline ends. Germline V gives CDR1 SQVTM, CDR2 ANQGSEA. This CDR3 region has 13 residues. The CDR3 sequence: CSVDRGDRNEQFF. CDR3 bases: TGCAGCGTTGACAGGGGGGATAGGAATGAGCAGTTCTTC.

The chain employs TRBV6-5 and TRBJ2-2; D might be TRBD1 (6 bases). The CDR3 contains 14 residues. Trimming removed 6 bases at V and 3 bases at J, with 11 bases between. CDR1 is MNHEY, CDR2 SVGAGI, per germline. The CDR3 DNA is TGTGCCAGCAGCCGACAGGTGGACACCGGGGAGCTGTTTTTT. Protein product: CASSRQVDTGELFF.

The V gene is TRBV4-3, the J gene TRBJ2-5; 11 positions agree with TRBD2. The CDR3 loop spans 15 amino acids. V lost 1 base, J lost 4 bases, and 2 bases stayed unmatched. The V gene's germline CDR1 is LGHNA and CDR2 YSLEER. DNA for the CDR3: TGCGCCAGCAGCCAAGCGGGGACTAGCGGAGAGACCCAGTACTTC. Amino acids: CASSQAGTSGETQYF.

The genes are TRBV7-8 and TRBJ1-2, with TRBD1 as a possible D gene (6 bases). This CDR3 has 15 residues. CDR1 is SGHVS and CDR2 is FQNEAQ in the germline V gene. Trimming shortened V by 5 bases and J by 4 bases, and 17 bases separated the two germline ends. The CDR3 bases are TGTGCCAGCAGCCTGTACAGGGAAGTAGGCTATGGCTACACCTTC. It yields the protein CASSLYREVGYGYTF.

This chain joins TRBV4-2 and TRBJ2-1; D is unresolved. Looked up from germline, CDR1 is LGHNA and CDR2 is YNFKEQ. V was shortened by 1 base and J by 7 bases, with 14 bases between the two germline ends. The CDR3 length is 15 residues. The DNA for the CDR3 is TGTGCCAGCAGCCAAGTCAATCGGCAGGATAATGAGCAGTTCTTC. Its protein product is CASSQVNRQDNEQFF.

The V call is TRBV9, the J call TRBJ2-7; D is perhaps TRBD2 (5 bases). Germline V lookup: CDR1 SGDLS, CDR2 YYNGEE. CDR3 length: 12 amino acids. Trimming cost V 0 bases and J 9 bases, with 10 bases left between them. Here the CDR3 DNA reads TGTGCCAGCAGCGTAGCTGAGGGTCCGCAGTACTTC. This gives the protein CASSVAEGPQYF.

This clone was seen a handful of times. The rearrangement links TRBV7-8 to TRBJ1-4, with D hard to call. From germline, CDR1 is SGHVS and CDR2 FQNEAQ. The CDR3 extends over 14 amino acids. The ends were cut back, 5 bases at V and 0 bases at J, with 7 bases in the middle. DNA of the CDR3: TGTGCCAGCAGCCCCCGTCCAACTAATGAAAAACTGTTTTTT. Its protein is CASSPRPTNEKLFF.

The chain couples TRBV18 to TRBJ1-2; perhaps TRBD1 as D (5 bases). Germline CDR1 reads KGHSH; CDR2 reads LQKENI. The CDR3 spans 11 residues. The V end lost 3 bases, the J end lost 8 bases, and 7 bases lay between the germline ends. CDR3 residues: CASSPGGGYTF. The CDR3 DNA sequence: TGTGCCAGCTCACCGGGGGGGGGCTACACCTTC.

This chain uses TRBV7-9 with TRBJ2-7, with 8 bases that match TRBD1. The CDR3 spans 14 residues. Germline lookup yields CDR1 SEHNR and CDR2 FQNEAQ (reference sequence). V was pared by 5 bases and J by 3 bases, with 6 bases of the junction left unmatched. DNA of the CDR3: TGTGCCAGCAGCAAAACGGGACAGGACTACGAGCAGTACTTC. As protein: CASSKTGQDYEQYF.

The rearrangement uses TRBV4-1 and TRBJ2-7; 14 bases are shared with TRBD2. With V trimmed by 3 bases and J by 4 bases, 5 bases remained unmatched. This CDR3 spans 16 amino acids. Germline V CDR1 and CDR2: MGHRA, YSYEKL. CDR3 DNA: TGCGCCAGCAGCCAGGAGACTAGCGGGGGGGCTTACGAGCAGTACTTC. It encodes CASSQETSGGAYEQYF.

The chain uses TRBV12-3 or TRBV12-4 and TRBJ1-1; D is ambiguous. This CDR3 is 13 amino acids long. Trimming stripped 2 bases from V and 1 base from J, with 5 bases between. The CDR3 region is CASSLSENTEAFF. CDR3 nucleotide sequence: TGTGCCAGCAGTTTATCAGAGAACACTGAAGCTTTCTTT.

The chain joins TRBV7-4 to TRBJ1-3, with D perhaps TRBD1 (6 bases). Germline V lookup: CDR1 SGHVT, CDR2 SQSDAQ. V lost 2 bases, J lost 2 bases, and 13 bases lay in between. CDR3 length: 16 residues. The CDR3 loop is CASSLLRGAAGNTIYF. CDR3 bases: TGTGCCAGCAGCTTACTCCGGGGGGCCGCTGGAAACACCATATATTTT.

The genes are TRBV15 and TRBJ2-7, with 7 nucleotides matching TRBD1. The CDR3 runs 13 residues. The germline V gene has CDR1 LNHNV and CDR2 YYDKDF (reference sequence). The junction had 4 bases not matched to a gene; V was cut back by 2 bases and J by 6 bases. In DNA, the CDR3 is TGTGCCACCAGCAGATCACAGGGGCGCGAGCAGTACTTC. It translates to CATSRSQGREQYF.

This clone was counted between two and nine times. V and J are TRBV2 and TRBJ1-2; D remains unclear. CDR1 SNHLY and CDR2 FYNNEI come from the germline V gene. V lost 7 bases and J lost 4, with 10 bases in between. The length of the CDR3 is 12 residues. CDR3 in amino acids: CASTPGPYGYTF. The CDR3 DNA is TGTGCCAGCACCCCCGGTCCCTATGGCTACACCTTC.

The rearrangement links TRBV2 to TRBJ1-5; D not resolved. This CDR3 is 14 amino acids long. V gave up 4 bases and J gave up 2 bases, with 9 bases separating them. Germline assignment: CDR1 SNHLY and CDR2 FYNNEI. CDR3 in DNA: TGTGCCAGCAGTGTGGAGAGGGGCAATCAGCCCCAGCATTTT. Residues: CASSVERGNQPQHF.

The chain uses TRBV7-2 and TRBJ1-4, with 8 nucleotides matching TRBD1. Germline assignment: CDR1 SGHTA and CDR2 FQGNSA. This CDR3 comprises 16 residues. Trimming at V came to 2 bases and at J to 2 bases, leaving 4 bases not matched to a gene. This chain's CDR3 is CASSLKQGATNEKLFF. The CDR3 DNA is TGTGCCAGCAGCTTAAAGCAGGGGGCGACTAATGAAAAACTGTTTTTT.

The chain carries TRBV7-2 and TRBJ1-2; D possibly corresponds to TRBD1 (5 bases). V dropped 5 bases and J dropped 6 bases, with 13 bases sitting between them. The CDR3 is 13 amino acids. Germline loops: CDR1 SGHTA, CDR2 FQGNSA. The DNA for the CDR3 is TGTGCCAGCAGCGTCCAGGGAAGGCATGGCTACACCTTC. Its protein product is CASSVQGRHGYTF.

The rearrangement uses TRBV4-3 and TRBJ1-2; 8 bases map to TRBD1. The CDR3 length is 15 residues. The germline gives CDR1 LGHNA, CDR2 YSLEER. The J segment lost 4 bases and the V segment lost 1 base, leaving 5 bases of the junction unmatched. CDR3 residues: CASSQGTGSGYGYTF. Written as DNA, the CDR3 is TGCGCCAGCAGCCAAGGGACAGGGAGCGGCTATGGCTACACCTTC.

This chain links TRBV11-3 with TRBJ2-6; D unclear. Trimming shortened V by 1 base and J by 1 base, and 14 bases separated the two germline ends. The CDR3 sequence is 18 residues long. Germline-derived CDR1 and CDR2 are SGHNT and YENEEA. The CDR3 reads CASSLGPLSRSGANVLTF. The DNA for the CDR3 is TGTGCCAGCAGCTTAGGCCCCCTTTCGAGGTCTGGGGCCAACGTCCTGACTTTC.

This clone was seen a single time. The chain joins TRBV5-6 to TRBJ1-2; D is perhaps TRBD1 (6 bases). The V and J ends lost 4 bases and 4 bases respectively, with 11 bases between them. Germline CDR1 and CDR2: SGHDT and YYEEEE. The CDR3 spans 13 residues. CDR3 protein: CASSLRTAYGYTF. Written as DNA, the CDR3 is TGTGCCAGCAGCCTAAGGACAGCCTATGGCTACACCTTC.

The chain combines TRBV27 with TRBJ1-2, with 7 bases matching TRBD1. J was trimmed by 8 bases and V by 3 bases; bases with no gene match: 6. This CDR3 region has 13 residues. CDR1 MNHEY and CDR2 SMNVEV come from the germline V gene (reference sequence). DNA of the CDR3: TGTGCCAGCAGTTTGCGGACAGGAGGGGGCTACACCTTC. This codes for CASSLRTGGGYTF.

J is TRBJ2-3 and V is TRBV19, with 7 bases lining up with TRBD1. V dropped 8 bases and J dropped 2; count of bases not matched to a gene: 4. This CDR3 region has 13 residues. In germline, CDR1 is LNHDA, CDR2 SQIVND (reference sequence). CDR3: CASATGITDTQYF. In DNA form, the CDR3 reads TGTGCCAGTGCGACAGGGATCACAGATACGCAGTATTTT.

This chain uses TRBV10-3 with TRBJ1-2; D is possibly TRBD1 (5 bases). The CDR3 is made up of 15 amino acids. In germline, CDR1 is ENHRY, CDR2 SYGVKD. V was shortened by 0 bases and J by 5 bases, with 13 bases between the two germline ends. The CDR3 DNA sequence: TGTGCCATCAGTGAGTCGAGCCAGGGCGCGTATGGCTACACCTTC. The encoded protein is CAISESSQGAYGYTF.

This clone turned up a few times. CDR3 protein: CASRLDRASNQPQHF. For the CDR3, the DNA is TGTGCCAGCAGGCTGGACAGGGCTAGCAATCAGCCCCAGCATTTT. The V and J genes are TRBV6-5 and TRBJ1-5; 8 bases are shared with TRBD1. In germline, CDR1 is MNHEY, CDR2 SVGAGI. V was clipped by 6 bases and J by 0 bases; unmatched bases: 4. CDR3 length: 15 amino acids.

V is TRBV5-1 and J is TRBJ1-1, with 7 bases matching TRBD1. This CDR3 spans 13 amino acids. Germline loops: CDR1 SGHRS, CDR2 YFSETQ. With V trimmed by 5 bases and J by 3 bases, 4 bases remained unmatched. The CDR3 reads CASRDRRYTEAFF. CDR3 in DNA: TGCGCCAGCAGGGACAGGAGATACACTGAAGCTTTCTTT.

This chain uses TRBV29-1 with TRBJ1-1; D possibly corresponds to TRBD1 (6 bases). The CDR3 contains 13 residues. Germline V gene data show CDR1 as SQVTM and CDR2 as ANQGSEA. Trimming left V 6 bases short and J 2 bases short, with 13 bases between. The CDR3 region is CSVVGQLNTEAFF. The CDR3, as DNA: TGCAGCGTGGTTGGACAGCTCAACACTGAAGCTTTCTTT.

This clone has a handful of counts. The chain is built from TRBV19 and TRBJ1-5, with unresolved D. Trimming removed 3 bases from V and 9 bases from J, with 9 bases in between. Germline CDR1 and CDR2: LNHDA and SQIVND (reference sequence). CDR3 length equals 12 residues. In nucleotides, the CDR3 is TGTGCCAGTAGTATCCCCGGAGGGCCCCAGCATTTT. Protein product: CASSIPGGPQHF.

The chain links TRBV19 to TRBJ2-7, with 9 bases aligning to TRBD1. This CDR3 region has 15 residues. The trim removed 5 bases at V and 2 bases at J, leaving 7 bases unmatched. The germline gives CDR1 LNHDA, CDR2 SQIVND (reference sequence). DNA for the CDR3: TGTGCCAGTAGTGACCCGGGACAGGGAGCCTACGAGCAGTACTTC. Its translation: CASSDPGQGAYEQYF.

CDR3 loop: CASSQLLSGIQETQYF. The CDR3 nucleotides read TGCGCCAGCAGCCAACTCCTTAGCGGGATTCAAGAGACCCAGTACTTC. The gene calls are TRBV4-1 and TRBJ2-5; TRBD2 matches 8 bases. The CDR3 totals 16 residues. Germline-derived CDR1 and CDR2 are MGHRA and YSYEKL. The V gene end was trimmed by 2 bases and the J gene end by 2 bases; junction bases not matched to a gene: 7.

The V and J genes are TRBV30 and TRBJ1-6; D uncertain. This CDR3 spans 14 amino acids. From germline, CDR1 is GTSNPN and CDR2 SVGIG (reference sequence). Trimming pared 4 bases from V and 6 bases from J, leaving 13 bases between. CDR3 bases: TGTGCCTGGAATACCGGGTTAACTAATTCACCCCTCCACTTT. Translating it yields CAWNTGLTNSPLHF.

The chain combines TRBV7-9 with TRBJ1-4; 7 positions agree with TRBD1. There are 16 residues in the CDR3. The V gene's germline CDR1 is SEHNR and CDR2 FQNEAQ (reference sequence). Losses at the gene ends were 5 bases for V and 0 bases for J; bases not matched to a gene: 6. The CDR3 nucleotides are TGTGCCAGCAGCCCGGACAGGACTGCAACTAATGAAAAACTGTTTTTT. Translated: CASSPDRTATNEKLFF.